The next 31 T cell receptor beta chains were all read from a single sample in a study of CD8 T cells in ankylosing spondylitis. Regarding the study as a whole: Seemingly distinctive of ankylosing spondylitis blood was a TCR beta motif formed by eight highly homologous variants.

No antigen is known for these receptors. MiXCR, run by TCRdb on the 5' RACE reads, gives a single entry per CDR3 protein. Of approximately 500,000 distinct CDR3 sequences detected, roughly 12% appear once; the ten largest clones hold about 6.8%. Material for sequencing was blood, either unsorted or a sorted T cell fraction (not recorded which). These TCRs come from a male donor with ankylosing spondylitis.

The chain carries TRBV6-5 and TRBJ1-1; D not resolved. The germline gives CDR1 MNHEY, CDR2 SVGAGI. CDR3 length equals 15 residues. The V end lost 4 bases, the J end lost 0 bases, and 12 bases lay between the germline ends. The CDR3 sequence: CASSWVGGMNTEAFF. In nucleotides, the CDR3 is TGTGCCAGCAGTTGGGTAGGAGGAATGAACACTGAAGCTTTCTTT.

This chain links TRBV10-2 with TRBJ1-5; D gene ambiguous. CDR3 length: 13 amino acids. The germline gives CDR1 WSHSY, CDR2 SAAADI. The V end lost 6 bases, the J end lost 3 bases, and 9 bases lay between the germline ends. CDR3 protein: CASRKELNQPQHF. The CDR3 bases are TGCGCCAGCAGAAAAGAACTCAATCAGCCCCAGCATTTT.

This clonotype occurred many times. V and J are TRBV11-2 and TRBJ1-2; D is possibly TRBD1 (5 bases). The V gene's germline CDR1 is SGHAT and CDR2 FQNNGV. Trimming removed 4 bases from V and 2 bases from J, with 14 bases in between. The CDR3 loop spans 15 amino acids. CDR3 in amino acids: CASSSPRQFNYGYTF. The DNA of the CDR3 is TGTGCCAGCAGCTCCCCTCGACAGTTCAACTATGGCTACACCTTC.

The chain joins TRBV7-9 to TRBJ2-7; D is ambiguous. Germline V gene lookup returns CDR1 SEHNR and CDR2 FQNEAQ (reference sequence). This CDR3 has 14 amino acids. The V and J ends lost 4 bases and 4 bases respectively, with 14 bases between them. Written as DNA, the CDR3 is TGTGCCAGCAGCTCGCCTGTTGGCAGATACGAGCAGTACTTC. The encoded protein is CASSSPVGRYEQYF.

In its sample, this clonotype was seen a few times. The chain joins TRBV6-1 to TRBJ2-3; perhaps TRBD1 as D (7 bases). Trimming took 7 bases from V and 6 from J, leaving 26 bases between them. The CDR3 spans 17 residues. The germline V gene has CDR1 MNHNS and CDR2 SASEGT. This CDR3 reads CASNRRGDFLSSDTQYF. DNA for the CDR3: TGTGCCAGCAATCGCAGGGGGGACTTCTTATCTTCGGATACGCAGTATTTT.

This clonotype has just a few counts. The V call is TRBV10-2, the J call TRBJ2-5; D is perhaps TRBD1 or TRBD2 (6 bases each). The V gene's germline CDR1 is WSHSY and CDR2 SAAADI. The CDR3 loop spans 14 amino acids. With 5 bases removed from V and 7 bases from J, the gap between germline ends came to 17 bases. The DNA of the CDR3 is TGCGCCAGCAGTCCACCGGGGGCGTCAGGGACCCAGTACTTC. Its translation: CASSPPGASGTQYF.

Only a few counts were recorded for this clonotype. The chain joins TRBV25-1 to TRBJ1-1; possibly TRBD1 for D (5 bases). Germline V CDR1 and CDR2: MGHDK, SYGVNS. V lost 1 base and J lost 1, with 7 bases in between. The CDR3 runs 14 residues. This CDR3 is CASSESGGNTEAFF. For the CDR3, the DNA is TGTGCCAGCAGTGAATCTGGGGGGAACACTGAAGCTTTCTTT. Variable domain in full (rest from reference TRBV25-1 and TRBJ1-1): EADIYQTPRYLVIGTGKKITLECSQTMGHDKMYWYQQDPGMELHLIHYSYGVNSTEKGDLSSESTVSRIRTEHFPLTLESARPSHTSQYLCASSESGGNTEAFFGQGTRLTVV.

This clonotype was observed a few times. The chain has TRBV3-1 and TRBJ2-2; 10 positions match TRBD2. Germline V gene data show CDR1 as LGHDT and CDR2 as YNNKEL (reference sequence). The CDR3 extends over 15 amino acids. The ends lost 2 bases at V and 8 bases at J; junction bases unmatched: 5. CDR3 residues: CASSQTGLAVGELFF. Here the CDR3 DNA reads TGTGCCAGCAGCCAAACAGGACTAGCGGTGGGGGAGCTGTTTTTT.

In its sample, this clonotype was seen a few times. The rearrangement joins TRBV7-2 to TRBJ2-5, with 8 bases lining up with TRBD2. The J segment lost 4 bases and the V segment lost 0 bases, leaving 4 bases of the junction unmatched. CDR3 length: 15 amino acids. Germline V gene data show CDR1 as SGHTA and CDR2 as FQGNSA. This chain's CDR3 is CASSLARAGVETQYF. The CDR3 nucleotides are TGTGCCAGCAGCTTAGCGAGAGCGGGAGTAGAGACCCAGTACTTC.

This clonotype occurred many times. This rearrangement joins TRBV21-1 to TRBJ2-7; TRBD2 was called by the table and not checked on the DNA. TRBV21-1 is a listed pseudogene. The CDR3 extends over 17 amino acids. CDR3 amino acids: CASSREPGLKSICEQYV. DNA of the CDR3: TGTGCCAGCAGCAGAGAACCGGGACTAAAGTCTATCTGCGAGCAGTACGTC.

This clonotype appeared a few times. This rearrangement joins TRBV5-1 to TRBJ2-3; D remains unclear. V lost 0 bases, J lost 4 bases, and 12 bases lay in between. Germline loops: CDR1 SGHRS, CDR2 YFSETQ. CDR3 size: 15 residues. DNA for the CDR3: TGCGCCAGCAGCTTGGCCTACTCGTTTGCAGATACGCAGTATTTT. It yields the protein CASSLAYSFADTQYF.

The gene calls are TRBV6-1 and TRBJ2-1, with D possibly matching TRBD2 (5 bases). The CDR3 sequence is 15 residues long. Germline V lookup: CDR1 MNHNS, CDR2 SASEGT. V lost 6 bases and J lost 0, with 12 bases in between. In DNA, the CDR3 is TGTGCCAGCAGCCCGGGATTTCTCTCCTACAATGAGCAGTTCTTC. Its translation is CASSPGFLSYNEQFF.

V usage is TRBV11-2 and J usage is TRBJ2-3; D remains ambiguous. The V end lost 1 base, the J end lost 4 bases, and 6 bases lay between the germline ends. Per germline, CDR1 SGHAT and CDR2 FQNNGV. The CDR3 contains 13 residues. The CDR3 region is CASSLGPPDTQYF. The DNA for the CDR3 is TGTGCCAGCAGCTTAGGCCCCCCAGATACGCAGTATTTT.

This clonotype was observed a few times. The gene calls are TRBV3-1 and TRBJ1-4; no clear D. The CDR3 contains 15 residues. V was trimmed by 0 bases and J by 1 base, leaving 6 bases between them. Germline loops: CDR1 LGHDT, CDR2 YNNKEL (reference sequence). The CDR3 protein is CASSQEYRTNEKLFF. The CDR3 nucleotides read TGTGCCAGCAGCCAAGAGTACAGAACTAATGAAAAACTGTTTTTT.

This chain connects TRBV20-1 to TRBJ2-3, with D perhaps matching TRBD1 or TRBD2 (5 bases each). V lost 5 bases and J lost 0, with 12 bases in between. The CDR3 has 14 amino acids. Germline CDR1 reads DFQATT; CDR2 reads SNEGSKA (reference sequence). The CDR3 DNA reads as TGCAGTGCTCCCCGGGACCCAAGCACAGATACGCAGTATTTT. Protein sequence: CSAPRDPSTDTQYF.

Ten or more counts support this clonotype. The genes are TRBV20-1 and TRBJ2-5; 9 bases align to TRBD1. Germline trimming cut 6 bases from V and 3 bases from J; bases unmatched to any gene: 8. This CDR3 is built from 14 residues. Germline CDR1 DFQATT, CDR2 SNEGSKA (reference sequence). The CDR3 here is CSAEDRGVKETQYF. CDR3 DNA sequence: TGCAGTGCCGAGGACAGGGGAGTCAAAGAGACCCAGTACTTC.

This rearrangement joins TRBV5-1 to TRBJ2-7; D gene unclear. CDR1 is SGHRS, CDR2 YFSETQ, per germline. This CDR3 has 14 amino acids. Trimming left V 0 bases short and J 0 bases short, with 7 bases between. CDR3 region: CASSLEPNSYEQYV. The CDR3, as DNA: TGCGCCAGCAGCTTGGAACCTAACTCCTACGAGCAGTACGTC.

The V call is TRBV5-1, the J call TRBJ2-1; TRBD1 matches at 7 bases. This CDR3 contains 14 residues. Germline CDR1 SGHRS, CDR2 YFSETQ. The J segment lost 4 bases and the V segment lost 4 bases, leaving 5 bases of the junction unmatched. The CDR3 spells CASSQSTGYNEQFF. The CDR3 DNA reads TGCGCCAGCAGCCAATCGACAGGGTACAATGAGCAGTTCTTC.

The sample holds many counts of this clonotype. The V and J genes are TRBV12-3 or TRBV12-4 and TRBJ2-1, with 8 bases identical to TRBD1. CDR3 length: 15 residues. After removal of 5 bases from V and 4 bases from J, the junction contained 7 bases not matched to a gene. CDR3 amino acids: CASSTQGARYNEQFF. The CDR3 nucleotides read TGTGCCAGCAGTACCCAGGGGGCGCGATACAATGAGCAGTTCTTC.

This clonotype showed up many times. The chain couples TRBV4-2 to TRBJ1-2; unclear D gene. The CDR3 contains 15 residues. The V end lost 1 base, the J end lost 8 bases, and 17 bases lay between the germline ends. The germline CDR1 and CDR2 sequences are LGHNA and YNFKEQ. The CDR3 here is CASSQGEGEGGGYTF. In DNA form, the CDR3 reads TGTGCCAGCAGCCAAGGCGAGGGCGAGGGAGGGGGCTACACCTTC.

This clonotype has only a few counts. The rearrangement links TRBV25-1 to TRBJ2-1, with D hard to call. The CDR3 length is 14 residues. CDR1 MGHDK and CDR2 SYGVNS come from the germline V gene. V dropped 3 bases and J dropped 4 bases, with 10 bases sitting between them. The CDR3 nucleotides read TGTGCCAGCAGTGATCTCTTCGGATACAATGAGCAGTTCTTC. Its protein product is CASSDLFGYNEQFF. Using reference TRBV25-1 and TRBJ2-1 for the parts outside the CDR3, the full variable domain is EADIYQTPRYLVIGTGKKITLECSQTMGHDKMYWYQQDPGMELHLIHYSYGVNSTEKGDLSSESTVSRIRTEHFPLTLESARPSHTSQYLCASSDLFGYNEQFFGPGTRLTVL.

This clonotype showed up just a few times. The chain links TRBV10-2 to TRBJ2-5, with 12 bases lining up with TRBD2. After removal of 6 bases from V and 7 bases from J, the junction contained 12 bases not matched to a gene. CDR1 WSHSY and CDR2 SAAADI come from the germline V gene. The CDR3 consists of 16 residues. CDR3 nucleotides: TGCGCCAGCAGCGTTAGACTAGCGGGAGAGTTAGGGACCCAGTACTTC. Protein product: CASSVRLAGELGTQYF.

This clonotype was found many times. The CDR3 region is CSARDLRTSGEKTHYNEQFF. As DNA, the CDR3 is TGCAGTGCTAGAGATCTCCGGACTAGCGGGGAAAAGACGCACTACAATGAGCAGTTCTTC. The chain links TRBV20-1 to TRBJ2-1, with TRBD2 identical over 12 bases. J gave up 3 bases and V 0 bases, and 15 bases lay outside the gene matches. Germline CDR1 reads DFQATT; CDR2 reads SNEGSKA (reference sequence). This CDR3 spans 20 amino acids.

V and J are TRBV12-3 or TRBV12-4 and TRBJ1-2; perhaps TRBD1 as D (6 bases). Trimming took 5 bases from V and 4 from J, leaving 11 bases between them. The CDR3 has 13 residues. In DNA, the CDR3 is TGTGCCAGCAGTCAGGGGCCGGCCTATGGCTACACCTTC. Protein: CASSQGPAYGYTF.

The table lists this clonotype with a few counts. This chain joins TRBV4-1 and TRBJ2-5; D uncertain. This CDR3 has 12 amino acids. Germline V gene data show CDR1 as MGHRA and CDR2 as YSYEKL. The V gene lost 1 base and the J gene lost 7 bases, with 7 bases spanning the gap. The CDR3 is CASSQGGGTQYF. In DNA, the CDR3 is TGCGCCAGCAGCCAAGGCGGTGGGACCCAGTACTTC.

The chain employs TRBV10-3 and TRBJ2-2, with 7 nucleotides matching TRBD2. The CDR3 loop spans 14 amino acids. Germline loops: CDR1 ENHRY, CDR2 SYGVKD. Losses at the gene ends were 2 bases for V and 6 bases for J; bases not matched to a gene: 3. The CDR3 loop is CAISEPRGAGELFF. The DNA for the CDR3 is TGTGCCATCAGTGAGCCCCGGGGGGCCGGGGAGCTGTTTTTT.

The V and J genes are TRBV29-1 and TRBJ1-2; D uncertain. Per germline, CDR1 SQVTM and CDR2 ANQGSEA. The CDR3 runs 15 residues. V was trimmed by 6 bases and J by 2 bases, leaving 19 bases between them. DNA for the CDR3: TGCAGCGTGGCCCCCTTCGGACGGGAAAACTATGGCTACACCTTC. The encoded protein is CSVAPFGRENYGYTF.

This clonotype was counted ten times or more. The rearrangement uses TRBV5-1 and TRBJ2-7; tentative D call: TRBD1 (6 bases). The V and J ends lost 0 bases and 5 bases respectively, with 15 bases between them. CDR1 is SGHRS and CDR2 is YFSETQ in the germline V gene. CDR3 size: 15 residues. CDR3 in amino acids: CASSLEDRTYDEQYF. The CDR3 DNA is TGCGCCAGCAGCTTGGAGGACAGAACCTATGACGAGCAGTACTTC.

V gene TRBV20-1 combines with J gene TRBJ2-1; TRBD1 matches at 9 bases. The CDR3 has 15 amino acids. V shed 3 bases, J shed 2 bases, and the junction held 5 bases outside the gene matches. The germline V gene encodes CDR1 DFQATT and CDR2 SNEGSKA (reference sequence). The CDR3 nucleotides are TGCAGTGCTAGTACCGGGACAGGGCCCTACAATGAGCAGTTCTTC. It specifies CSASTGTGPYNEQFF.

CDR3 nucleotides: TGTGCCAGCAGCCAAGAATTCGGCGCAGGGACCGGGGAGCTGTTTTTT. The encoded protein is CASSQEFGAGTGELFF. V and J are TRBV3-1 and TRBJ2-2; tentatively, D is TRBD1 (5 bases). The length of the CDR3 is 16 residues. The germline CDR1 and CDR2 sequences are LGHDT and YNNKEL (reference sequence). Trimming removed 0 bases at V and 5 bases at J, with 13 bases between.

This clonotype was seen more than once but under ten times. This sequence joins TRBV12-3 or TRBV12-4 and TRBJ2-1; 10 bases fit TRBD2. Trimming took 7 bases from V and 5 from J; bases not matched to a gene: 8. CDR3 length: 15 amino acids. This chain's CDR3 is CASTQSGRADNEQFF. CDR3 DNA sequence: TGTGCCAGCACCCAGAGCGGGAGGGCCGACAATGAGCAGTTCTTC.